The source of this TCR beta chain is a study of Ad26.COV2.S vaccination and SARS-CoV-2 variants. Described treatment: about 20 received Ad26.COV2.S at low or high dose, single or two shots; 5 received placebo; per-sample allocation not given. Repertoires come from day 63 after the first vaccine or placebo injection. Within Boston, the person who donated was an adult of 18-55 years. Expression of Wuhan-strain SARS-CoV-2 spike came from the Ad26 vector that formed the vaccine. Clones were sequenced by immunoSEQ multiplex PCR, and TCRdb holds only the in-frame ones, with some missing. The sample holds about 680,000 clones, more than 80% seen once. CDR3 length equals 13 residues. V dropped 3 bases and J dropped 7; count of bases not matched to a gene: 4. The V gene's germline CDR1 is KGHSH and CDR2 LQKENI.

The chain joins TRBV18 to TRBJ2-7, with 9 bases identical to TRBD1. The specimen was peripheral blood, collected in a trial of Ad26.COV2.S vaccine versus placebo. The receptor was isolated from a person aged 18-65 years who received the Ad26.COV2.S COVID-19 vaccine or a placebo. The CDR3 reads CASSPGTGREQYF. CDR3 nucleotide sequence: TGTGCCAGCTCACCTGGGACAGGGAGGGAGCAGTACTTC. Full variable domain (missing parts from reference TRBV18 and TRBJ2-7): NAGVMQNPRHLVRRRGQEARLRCSPMKGHSHVYWYRQLPEEGLKFMVYLQKENIIDESGMPKERFSAEFPKEGPSILRIQQVVRGDSAAYFCASSPGTGREQYFGPGTRLTVT.